This entry is about one T cell receptor (beta chain). As yet, its antigen is unknown. The data stem from a study of T cells in localized non-small cell lung cancer. Libraries were prepared by immunoSEQ multiplex PCR; TCRdb keeps only in-frame clonotypes and omits some of them. The sample records over a thousand clones, about 20% being singletons. Study-wide results and limits: A single tumor region was sequenced, leaving heterogeneity possible.

Adjacent lung, free of atypia, was sampled at least 2 cm from the tumor margin. The sequence was obtained from an older female donor with stage I squamous cell lung carcinoma. This material consisted of normal lung tissue next to the tumor, taken before any cancer treatment.

The CDR3 is CASAGVAGPYNEQFF. The CDR3, as DNA: TGTGCCAGTGCGGGGGTAGCGGGACCCTACAATGAGCAGTTCTTC. The chain is built from TRBV19 and TRBJ2-1; TRBD2 aligns across 8 bases. The CDR3 extends over 15 amino acids. Germline CDR1 LNHDA, CDR2 SQIVND (reference sequence). Trimming took 8 bases from V and 2 from J; bases not matched to a gene: 8.